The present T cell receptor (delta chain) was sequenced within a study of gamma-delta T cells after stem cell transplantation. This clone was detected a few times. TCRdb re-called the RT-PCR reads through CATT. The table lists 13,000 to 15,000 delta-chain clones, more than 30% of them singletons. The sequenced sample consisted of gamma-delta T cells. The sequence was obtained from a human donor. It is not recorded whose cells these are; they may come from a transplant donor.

The chain's CDR3 is CALGELYFRSYLGDKLIF. In nucleotides, the CDR3 is TGTGCTCTTGGGGAACTTTACTTCCGTTCTTATCTGGGGGATAAACTCATCTTT. The rearrangement uses TRDV1 and TRDJ1, with D perhaps matching TRDD3 (6 bases). V shed 0 bases and J shed 5 bases, with 22 bases lying between them. Germline V lookup: CDR1 TSWWSYY, CDR2 QGS. The CDR3 consists of 18 residues.